This T cell receptor (beta chain) emerged from a study of blood T cell repertoires in COVID-19. This CDR3 contains 15 residues. Germline V gene sequence: CDR1 SGHNT, CDR2 YYREEE (reference sequence). V shed 4 bases and J 6 bases; nucleotides not matched to a gene: 9. Original processing methods: For nucleated cells, counts were estimated from reference gene primer amplification. Libraries were prepared by immunoSEQ multiplex PCR; TCRdb keeps only in-frame clonotypes and omits some of them. That table furnishes V, J and clone size, whereas the DNA furnished D and trimming. Of around 26,000 clones listed, roughly 90% are singletons.

The source of this sequence is a human donor in a cohort sampled during active COVID-19. The sequenced material came from peripheral blood. This rearrangement joins TRBV5-4 to TRBJ2-2; TRBD2 matches 7 bases. This chain's CDR3 is CASSPPGGRSGELFF. CDR3 DNA sequence: TGTGCCAGCAGCCCGCCGGGGGGACGATCCGGGGAGCTGTTTTTT. Looking up the rest from reference TRBV5-4 and TRBJ2-2 gives the full variable domain: ETGVTQSPTHLIKTRGQQVTLRCSSQSGHNTVSWYQQALGQGPQFIFQYYREEENGRGNFPPRFSGLQFPNYSSELNVNALELDDSALYLCASSPPGGRSGELFFGEGSRLTVL.